The sample holds one count of the clone carrying this TCR beta chain. Being one base from a much bigger clone, this may be a read error. This sample was included in a study of early T cells in non-severe SARS-CoV-2 infection. Trimming pared 7 bases from V and 5 bases from J, leaving 14 bases between. Germline loops: CDR1 KGHDR, CDR2 SFDVKD. The CDR3 runs 13 residues. TCRdb called the 5' RACE reads again in MiXCR, with one record for every CDR3 protein. The sample contains around 27,000 distinct CDR3 sequences, about 3.8% of which appear only once. This TCR derives from an adult who was a healthcare worker with PCR-confirmed SARS-CoV-2 infection or an uninfected control (not recorded which). The chain uses TRBV24-1 and TRBJ2-7; TRBD2 is a possible D gene (5 bases). Sequenced input: whole blood. The CDR3: CATSERGKHEQYF. CDR3 DNA: TGTGCCACCAGCGAACGGGGAAAACACGAGCAGTACTTC.